A selection of T cell receptor beta chains follows, all from one sample in a study of blood T cell repertoires in COVID-19. Profiling relied on immunoSEQ multiplex PCR, and the TCRdb table lists in-frame clones only, not all of them. The sample shows some 200,000 clones, around 90% of them seen only once. The specimen was PBMCs or T cells enriched from blood (not recorded which). The receptors were sampled from a woman in her twenties or thirties who had recovered from COVID-19. Each CDR3 is given with its conserved first and last residue. D genes are given only for firm matches. Rows may omit the clone size; those that give it use once, few, many or a size class.

v_call	clone_size	j_call	d_call	cdr3_nt	cdr3_aa
TRBV5-1	once	TRBJ2-7	.	TGCGCCAGCAGCTTCCCCAGGGAGTACTTC	CASSFPREYF
TRBV7-8	.	TRBJ1-1	.	TGTGCCAGCAGCTTAGAGGGGTTGGGGGAAGCTTTCTTT	CASSLEGLGEAFF
TRBV5-1	few	TRBJ1-2	.	TGCGCCAGCAGCTTGGATGCAACAGGGAACTATGGCTACACCTTC	CASSLDATGNYGYTF
TRBV7-9	.	TRBJ1-3	TRBD1	TGTGCCAGCAGCTTAGGGGACAGGGTTGGAAACACCATATATTTT	CASSLGDRVGNTIYF
TRBV28	once	TRBJ1-4	.	TGTGCCAGCGAGGGGGACCCTAATGAAAAACTGTTTTTT	CASEGDPNEKLFF
TRBV5-1	.	TRBJ1-5	.	TGCGCCAGCAGCTTGGAAGGGGGAAGCAATCAGCCCCAGCATTTT	CASSLEGGSNQPQHF
TRBV2	.	TRBJ2-5	TRBD2	TGTGCCAGCAAGGCTAGCGGGGGGCTGGGGACCCAGTACTTC	CASKASGGLGTQYF
TRBV5-1	.	TRBJ1-3	.	TGCGCCAGCAGCGAGAATATTGGAAACACCATATATTTT	CASSENIGNTIYF
TRBV25-1	.	TRBJ2-3	TRBD2	TGTGCCAGCAGTGCCCGTCCGGGACTAGCGGGCCGCACAGATACGCAGTATTTT	CASSARPGLAGRTDTQYF
TRBV5-6	.	TRBJ1-5	.	TGTGCCAGCAGCCTACAGACAGTCCCCAATCAGCCCCAGCATTTT	CASSLQTVPNQPQHF
TRBV6-2/TRBV6-3	.	TRBJ2-7	.	TGTGCCAGCAGTTACGACAGAAGCTTCTCCTACGAGCAGTACTTC	CASSYDRSFSYEQYF
TRBV7-8	.	TRBJ1-1	TRBD1	TGTGCCAGCAGGTCGGGACAGATGAACACTGAAGCTTTCTTT	CASRSGQMNTEAFF
TRBV4-3	.	TRBJ1-1	.	TGCGCCAGCAGCCACCAGGTCACTCTTGTTAACACTGAAGCTTTCTTT	CASSHQVTLVNTEAFF
TRBV4-3	.	TRBJ1-2	TRBD1	TGCGCCAGCAGCCAAGGCGACAGGGTTGGCTATGGCTACACCTTC	CASSQGDRVGYGYTF
TRBV29-1	.	TRBJ2-2	.	TGCAGCGTTACGCTACAGAAAGCCGGGGAGCTGTTTTTT	CSVTLQKAGELFF
TRBV20-1	.	TRBJ2-7	TRBD1	TGCAGTGCTAGTTATGACAGGGGGAACTACGAGCAGTACTTC	CSASYDRGNYEQYF
TRBV30	.	TRBJ1-5	.	TGTGCCTGGAGTCCCCCATATGACAGGAACGTGGATAGAAATCAGCCCCAGCATTTT	CAWSPPYDRNVDRNQPQHF
TRBV7-9	.	TRBJ1-2	.	TGTGCCAGCAGCTGGTCCCCGGGGGGAGACTATGGCTACACCTTC	CASSWSPGGDYGYTF
TRBV11-2	.	TRBJ2-1	.	TGTGCCAGCAGCTTCTTAGCCGAGTACAATGAGCAGTTCTTC	CASSFLAEYNEQFF
TRBV27	.	TRBJ2-7	.	TGTGCCAGCAGTGGGCAGTTTAACTACGAGCAGTACTTC	CASSGQFNYEQYF
TRBV6-5	.	TRBJ1-1	TRBD1	TGTGCCAGCAGAAAGACAGGGCTTACTGAAGCTTTCTTT	CASRKTGLTEAFF
TRBV19	.	TRBJ1-5	.	TGTGCCAGTAGTAAGGGGGGGATAGGCAATCAGCCCCAGCATTTT	CASSKGGIGNQPQHF
TRBV11-3	.	TRBJ1-1	.	TGTGCCAGCAGCTTAGGACAATCCCTCGTTGAAGCTTTCTTT	CASSLGQSLVEAFF
TRBV7-9	.	TRBJ2-5	TRBD1	TGTGCCAGCAGCTTCGGACAGGGGCTCGGGGAGACCCAGTACTTC	CASSFGQGLGETQYF
TRBV18	.	TRBJ1-5	.	TGTGCCAGCTCGGTAGGGTCCCCGGGGAACAATCAGCCCCAGCATTTT	CASSVGSPGNNQPQHF
TRBV5-4	.	TRBJ1-2	TRBD1	TGTGCCAGCAGACAAACAGGGGATGGAGGCTACACCTTC	CASRQTGDGGYTF
TRBV19	few	TRBJ1-4	TRBD1	TGTGCCAGTAGTCCAATCCGCGCGACAGGGACTAATGAAAAACTGTTTTTT	CASSPIRATGTNEKLFF
TRBV30	.	TRBJ1-3	.	TGTGCCTGGAGTGCGCTAAGCGATTCTGGAAACACCATATATTTT	CAWSALSDSGNTIYF
TRBV5-1	many	TRBJ1-1	TRBD1	TGCGCCAGCAGCTTGGGGACAGGGTTGGGCACTGAAGCTTTCTTT	CASSLGTGLGTEAFF
TRBV28	.	TRBJ1-3	.	TGTGCCAGCACCCTTTGGGCAGGGAACTCTGGAAACACCATATATTTT	CASTLWAGNSGNTIYF
TRBV19	.	TRBJ2-1	TRBD1	TGTGCCACCGTGACAGGGGGCAGGGATGAGCAGTTCTTC	CATVTGGRDEQFF
TRBV24-1	.	TRBJ2-2	.	TGTGCCACCAGTGACCAACTAGCATGGGGGGAGCTGTTTTTT	CATSDQLAWGELFF
TRBV6-4	.	TRBJ2-1	.	TGTGCCAGCAGTGACAGGGGGCGCGGGAGGTATGAGCAGTTCTTC	CASSDRGRGRYEQFF
TRBV11-3	.	TRBJ1-2	.	TGTGCCAGCAGCTTAGGGGGGGGCGCGGTCTATGGCTACACCTTC	CASSLGGGAVYGYTF
TRBV7-3	.	TRBJ2-7	.	TGTGCCAGCAGCTCCGGAGGAGGGGTCGCCTACGAGCAGTACTTC	CASSSGGGVAYEQYF
TRBV5-1	once	TRBJ1-1	.	TGCGCCAGCAGCCGTACTACCATGCACACTGAAGCTTTCTTT	CASSRTTMHTEAFF
TRBV19	.	TRBJ1-5	.	TGTGCCACCGCGGGCCGCGAGAGCGGCAATCAGCCCCAGCATTTT	CATAGRESGNQPQHF
TRBV6-2/TRBV6-3	.	TRBJ2-4	.	TGTGCCAGCAGTTACGTGGGGGGGCGCGCCATTCAGTACTTC	CASSYVGGRAIQYF
TRBV7-9	once	TRBJ1-6	TRBD1	TGTGCCAGCAGCTTAGCTATTGGGCAGGGGGACGGTTCACCCCTCCACTTT	CASSLAIGQGDGSPLHF
TRBV5-1	.	TRBJ1-1	.	TGCGCCAGCCGTACCGGATTGGCCCTCGGGGTTATGGACACTGAAGCTTTCTTT	CASRTGLALGVMDTEAFF
TRBV5-1	.	TRBJ2-7	.	TGCGCCAGCAGCTTGGTTACCTCCAATGAGGGGCAGTACTTC	CASSLVTSNEGQYF
TRBV19	.	TRBJ1-1	TRBD1	TGTGCCAGTAGTATGGACAGGGAGACTGAAGCTTTCTTT	CASSMDRETEAFF
TRBV7-8	.	TRBJ2-1	TRBD1	TGTGCCAGCAGCTTGCGACAGGGCTCCTACAATGAGCAGTTCTTC	CASSLRQGSYNEQFF
TRBV24-1	.	TRBJ2-5	.	TGTGCCACCAGTGATTTGGAGGGTGAGGAGACCCAGTACTTC	CATSDLEGEETQYF
TRBV27	.	TRBJ2-3	TRBD1	TGTGCCAGCAGTCCTCAGGGGGCTTGGCGGCCAGATACGCAGTATTTT	CASSPQGAWRPDTQYF
TRBV28	.	TRBJ1-2	.	TGTGCCAGCAGTCCCATTCCAAACTATGGCTACACCTTC	CASSPIPNYGYTF
TRBV30	.	TRBJ2-5	.	TGTGCCTGGAGTGTACAAGACAGGCAAGAGACCCAGTACTTC	CAWSVQDRQETQYF
TRBV2	.	TRBJ1-5	TRBD1	TGTGCCAGCAGTGAGACGGGCAGGGGGCTCAATCAGCCCCAGCATTTT	CASSETGRGLNQPQHF
TRBV7-2	.	TRBJ2-1	.	TGTGCCAGCAGGGACCGTGCGGGTTCCTACAATGAGCAGTTCTTC	CASRDRAGSYNEQFF
TRBV6-5	.	TRBJ1-2	.	TGTGCCAGATATCAGGGGTCCCTCTATGGCTACACCTTC	CARYQGSLYGYTF
TRBV29-1	.	TRBJ1-6	TRBD1	TGCAGCGTTCGGGGACAGCCCTTTTTAAGCTCCTATAATTCACCCCTCCACTTT	CSVRGQPFLSSYNSPLHF
TRBV6-1	once	TRBJ1-1	TRBD1	TGTGCCAGCAGTGATTTTGCGACAGGGGGGTGGGACACTGAAGCTTTCTTT	CASSDFATGGWDTEAFF
TRBV7-3	.	TRBJ1-1	.	TGTGCCAGCAGCTTAAGGCGCGGCTTTACGAACACTGAAGCTTTCTTT	CASSLRRGFTNTEAFF
TRBV5-4	once	TRBJ2-5	TRBD1	TGTGCCAGCAGCTTTACAGGGGCCCAAGAGACCCAGTACTTC	CASSFTGAQETQYF
TRBV27	once	TRBJ2-2	.	TGTGCCAGCAGTCCCACGAACACCGGGGAGCTGTTTTTT	CASSPTNTGELFF
TRBV6-4	.	TRBJ1-6	TRBD1	TGTGCCAGCAGTGATAACAGGGGTTCACCCCTCCACTTT	CASSDNRGSPLHF
TRBV30	.	TRBJ2-1	.	TGTGCCTGGAGCCCGGGGTACTCCTACAATGAGCAGTTCTTC	CAWSPGYSYNEQFF
TRBV4-1	.	TRBJ2-5	.	TGCGCCAGCAGCCAAGAGGGAAGGGGCCGATCGGAGACCCAGTACTTC	CASSQEGRGRSETQYF
TRBV6-5	.	TRBJ1-3	.	TGTGCCAGCATAGGACTGAGCTCTGGAAACACCATATATTTT	CASIGLSSGNTIYF